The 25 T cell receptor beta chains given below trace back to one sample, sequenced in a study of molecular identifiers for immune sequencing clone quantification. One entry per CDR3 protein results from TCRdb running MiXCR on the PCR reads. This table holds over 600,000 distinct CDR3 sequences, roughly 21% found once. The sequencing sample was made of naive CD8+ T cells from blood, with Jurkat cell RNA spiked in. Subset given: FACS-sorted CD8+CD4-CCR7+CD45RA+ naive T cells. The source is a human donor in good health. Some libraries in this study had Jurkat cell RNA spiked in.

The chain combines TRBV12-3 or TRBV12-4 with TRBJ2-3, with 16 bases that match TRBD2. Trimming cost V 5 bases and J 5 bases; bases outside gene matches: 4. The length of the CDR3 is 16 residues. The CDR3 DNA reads TGTGCCAGCAGTGGGACTAGCGGGGGGGCCGGAGATACGCAGTATTTT. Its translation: CASSGTSGGAGDTQYF.

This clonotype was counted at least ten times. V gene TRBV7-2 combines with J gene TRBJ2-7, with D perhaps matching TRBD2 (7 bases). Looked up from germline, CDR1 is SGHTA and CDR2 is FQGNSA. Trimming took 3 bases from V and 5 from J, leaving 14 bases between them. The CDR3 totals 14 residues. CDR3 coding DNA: TGTGCCAGCAGCTTGGGGGGGCCAGGGAACGAGCAGTACTTC. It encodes CASSLGGPGNEQYF.

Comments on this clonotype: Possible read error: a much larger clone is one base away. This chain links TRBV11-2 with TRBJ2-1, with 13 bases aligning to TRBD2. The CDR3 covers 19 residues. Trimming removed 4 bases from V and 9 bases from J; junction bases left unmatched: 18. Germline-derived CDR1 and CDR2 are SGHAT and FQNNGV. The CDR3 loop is CASSSYPRTSGGVNSEQFF. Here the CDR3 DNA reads TGTGCCAGCAGCTCGTACCCTAGGACTAGCGGGGGAGTAAACAGTGAGCAGTTCTTC.

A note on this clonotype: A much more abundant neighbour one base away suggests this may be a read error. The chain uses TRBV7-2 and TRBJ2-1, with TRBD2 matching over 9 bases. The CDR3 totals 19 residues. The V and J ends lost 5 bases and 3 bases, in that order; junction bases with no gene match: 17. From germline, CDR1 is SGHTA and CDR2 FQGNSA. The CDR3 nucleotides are TGTGCCAGCAGCAGTTTCTCCATCGGTAGCGGGGGCCTCTACAATGAGCAGTTCTTC. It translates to CASSSFSIGSGGLYNEQFF.

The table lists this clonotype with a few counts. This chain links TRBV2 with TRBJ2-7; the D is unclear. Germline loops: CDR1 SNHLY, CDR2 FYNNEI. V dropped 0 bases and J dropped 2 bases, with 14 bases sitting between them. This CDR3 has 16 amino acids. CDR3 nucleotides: TGTGCCAGCAGTGAAGCGGACCACCCGTTGCCCTACGAGCAGTACTTC. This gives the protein CASSEADHPLPYEQYF.

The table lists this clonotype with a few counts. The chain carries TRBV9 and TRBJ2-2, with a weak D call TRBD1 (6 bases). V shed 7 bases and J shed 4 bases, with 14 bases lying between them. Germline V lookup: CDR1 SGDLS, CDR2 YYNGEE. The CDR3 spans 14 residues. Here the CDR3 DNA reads TGTGCCAGCCGACAGGCGGATGGCACCGGGGAGCTGTTTTTT. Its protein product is CASRQADGTGELFF.

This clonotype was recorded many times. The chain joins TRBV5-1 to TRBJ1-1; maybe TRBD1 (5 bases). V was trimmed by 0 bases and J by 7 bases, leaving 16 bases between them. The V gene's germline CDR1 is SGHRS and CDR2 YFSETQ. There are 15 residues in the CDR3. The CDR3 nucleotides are TGCGCCAGCAGCTTGGCCGGGACTTCATATGTTGAAGCTTTCTTT. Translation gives CASSLAGTSYVEAFF.

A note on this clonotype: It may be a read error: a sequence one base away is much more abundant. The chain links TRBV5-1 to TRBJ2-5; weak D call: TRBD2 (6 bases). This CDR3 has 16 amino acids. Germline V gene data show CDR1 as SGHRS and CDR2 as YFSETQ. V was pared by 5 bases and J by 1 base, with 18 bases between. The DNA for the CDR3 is TGCGCCAGCAGTTATTACACGGGGGAGTGCCAAGAGACCCAGTACTTC. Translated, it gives CASSYYTGECQETQYF.

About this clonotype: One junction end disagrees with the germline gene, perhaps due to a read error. The CDR3 DNA is TGTGCCAGCCAAAACGCCGATTGGAATGAGCAGCTCTTC. This gives the protein CASQNADWNEQLF. This rearrangement joins TRBV2 to TRBJ2-1, with D unclear. The germline CDR1 and CDR2 sequences are SNHLY and FYNNEI. The CDR3 loop spans 13 amino acids.

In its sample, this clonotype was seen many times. The CDR3 protein is CASSDDEKLFF. The CDR3 DNA reads as TGTGCCAGCAGCGATGATGAAAAACTGTTTTTT. This chain joins TRBV4-2 and TRBJ1-4; the D is unclear. The V gene's germline CDR1 is LGHNA and CDR2 YNFKEQ. The length of the CDR3 is 11 residues. Trimming took off 5 bases at V and 6 bases at J, with 4 bases between the two ends.

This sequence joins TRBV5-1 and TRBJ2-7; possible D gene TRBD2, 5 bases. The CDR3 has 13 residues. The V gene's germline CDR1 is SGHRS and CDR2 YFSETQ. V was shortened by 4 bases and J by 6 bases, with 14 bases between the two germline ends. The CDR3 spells CASSLQTDSEQYF. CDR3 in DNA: TGCGCCAGCAGCCTCCAAACGGACTCCGAGCAGTACTTC. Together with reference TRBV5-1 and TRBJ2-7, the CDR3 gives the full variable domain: KAGVTQTPRYLIKTRGQQVTLSCSPISGHRSVSWYQQTPGQGLQFLFEYFSETQRNKGNFPGRFSGRQFSNSRSEMNVSTLELGDSALYLCASSLQTDSEQYFGPGTRLTVT.

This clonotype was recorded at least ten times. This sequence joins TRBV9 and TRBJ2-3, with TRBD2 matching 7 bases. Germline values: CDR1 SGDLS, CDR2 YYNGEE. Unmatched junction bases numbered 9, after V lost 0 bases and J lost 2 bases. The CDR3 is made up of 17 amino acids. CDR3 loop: CASSVAAAGLSTDTQYF. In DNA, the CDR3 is TGTGCCAGCAGCGTAGCTGCAGCGGGGCTCTCCACAGATACGCAGTATTTT. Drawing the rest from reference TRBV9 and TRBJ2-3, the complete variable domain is DSGVTQTPKHLITATGQRVTLRCSPRSGDLSVYWYQQSLDQGLQFLIQYYNGEERAKGNILERFSAQQFPDLHSELNLSSLELGDSALYFCASSVAAAGLSTDTQYFGPGTRLTVL.

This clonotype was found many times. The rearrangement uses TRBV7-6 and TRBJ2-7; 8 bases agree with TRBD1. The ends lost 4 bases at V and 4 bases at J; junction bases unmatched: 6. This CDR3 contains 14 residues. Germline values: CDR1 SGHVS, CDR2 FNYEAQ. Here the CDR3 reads CASSSTGVLYEQYF. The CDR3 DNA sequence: TGTGCCAGCAGCTCGACAGGGGTCTTGTACGAGCAGTACTTC.

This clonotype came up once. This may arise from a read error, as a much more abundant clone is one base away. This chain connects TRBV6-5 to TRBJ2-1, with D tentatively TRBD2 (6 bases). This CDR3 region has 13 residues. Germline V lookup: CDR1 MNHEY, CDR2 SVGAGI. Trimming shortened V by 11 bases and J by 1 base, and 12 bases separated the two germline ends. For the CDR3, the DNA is TGTGCCTGCTCGGGAGTTTCCTACAATGAGCAGTTCTTC. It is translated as CACSGVSYNEQFF.

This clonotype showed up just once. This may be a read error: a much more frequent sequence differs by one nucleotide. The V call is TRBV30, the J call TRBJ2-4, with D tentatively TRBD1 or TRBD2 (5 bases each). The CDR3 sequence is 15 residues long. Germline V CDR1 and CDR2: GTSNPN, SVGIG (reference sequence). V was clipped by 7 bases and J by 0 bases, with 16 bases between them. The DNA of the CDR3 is TGTGCCTACCGGGGCAGCTTTCTAGCCAAAAACATTCAGTACTTC. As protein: CAYRGSFLAKNIQYF.

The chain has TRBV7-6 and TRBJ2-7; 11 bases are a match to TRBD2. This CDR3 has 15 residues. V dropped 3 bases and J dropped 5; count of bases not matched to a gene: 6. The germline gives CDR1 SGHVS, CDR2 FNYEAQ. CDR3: CASSFLLAGGDEQYF. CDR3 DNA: TGTGCCAGCAGCTTCCTCCTAGCGGGGGGCGACGAGCAGTACTTC.

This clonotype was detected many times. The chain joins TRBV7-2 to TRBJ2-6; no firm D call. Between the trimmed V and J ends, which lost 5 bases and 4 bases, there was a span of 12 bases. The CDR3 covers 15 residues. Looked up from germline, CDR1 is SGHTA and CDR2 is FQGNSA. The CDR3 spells CASSLTHWGANVLTF. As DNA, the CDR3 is TGTGCCAGCAGCCTGACCCACTGGGGGGCCAACGTCCTGACTTTC.

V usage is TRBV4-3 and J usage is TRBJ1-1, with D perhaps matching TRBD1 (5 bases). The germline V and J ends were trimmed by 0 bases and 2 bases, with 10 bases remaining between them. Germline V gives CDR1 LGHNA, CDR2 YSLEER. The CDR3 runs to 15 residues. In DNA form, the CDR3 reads TGCGCCAGCAGCCAAGATGAGGGGAGAAACACTGAAGCTTTCTTT. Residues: CASSQDEGRNTEAFF.

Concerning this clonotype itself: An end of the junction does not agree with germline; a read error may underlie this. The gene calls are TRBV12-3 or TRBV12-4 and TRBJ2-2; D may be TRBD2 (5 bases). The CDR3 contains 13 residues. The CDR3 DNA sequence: TGTGCCAGCAGTCCGGGGAACACCGGGGAGCTGCTTTTT. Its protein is CASSPGNTGELLF.

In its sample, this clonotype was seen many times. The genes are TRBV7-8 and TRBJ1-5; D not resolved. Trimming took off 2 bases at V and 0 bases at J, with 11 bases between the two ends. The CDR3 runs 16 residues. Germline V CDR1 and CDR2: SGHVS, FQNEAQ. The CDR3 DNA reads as TGTGCCAGCAGCTTATTTGCTGGCAGTAGCAATCAGCCCCAGCATTTT. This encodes CASSLFAGSSNQPQHF.

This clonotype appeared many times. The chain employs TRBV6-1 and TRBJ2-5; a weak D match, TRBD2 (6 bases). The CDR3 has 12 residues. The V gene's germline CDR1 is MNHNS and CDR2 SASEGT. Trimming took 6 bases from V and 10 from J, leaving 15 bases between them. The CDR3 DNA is TGTGCCAGCAGCCACACCGGGGGAGACCAGTACTTC. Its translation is CASSHTGGDQYF.

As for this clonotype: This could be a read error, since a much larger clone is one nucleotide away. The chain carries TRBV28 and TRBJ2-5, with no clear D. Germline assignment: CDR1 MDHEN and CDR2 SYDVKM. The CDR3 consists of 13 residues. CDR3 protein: CAGSDPNQETQYF. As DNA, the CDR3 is TGTGCCGGCAGTGACCCAAACCAAGAGACCCAGTACTTC.

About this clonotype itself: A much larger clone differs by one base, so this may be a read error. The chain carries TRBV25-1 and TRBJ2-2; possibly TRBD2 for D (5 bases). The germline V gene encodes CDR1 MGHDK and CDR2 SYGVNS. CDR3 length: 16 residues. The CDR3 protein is CASSGGPNQITGELLF. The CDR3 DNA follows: TGTGCCAGCAGTGGCGGGCCTAATCAAATCACCGGGGAGCTGCTTTTT.

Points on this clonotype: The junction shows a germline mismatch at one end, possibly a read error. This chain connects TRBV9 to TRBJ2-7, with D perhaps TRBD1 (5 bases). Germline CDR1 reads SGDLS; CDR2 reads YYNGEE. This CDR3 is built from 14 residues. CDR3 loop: CASSVGDSSYEQCF. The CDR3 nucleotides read TGTGCCAGCAGCGTAGGAGACAGCTCCTACGAGCAGTGCTTC.

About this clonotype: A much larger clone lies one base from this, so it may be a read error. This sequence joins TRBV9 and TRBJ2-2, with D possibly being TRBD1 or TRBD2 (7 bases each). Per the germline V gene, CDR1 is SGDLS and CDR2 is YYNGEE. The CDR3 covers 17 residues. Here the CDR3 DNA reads TGTGCCGGCAGCCTTTCAGGGGGGGCGTTCGACACCGGGGAGCTGTTTTTT. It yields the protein CAGSLSGGAFDTGELFF.